This T cell receptor (beta chain) came from a study of response to subunit inactivated influenza vaccine. Study conclusions and caveats: Each seasonal influenza vaccination recruits few new T cells, the authors suggested.

Comments on this clonotype: Its antigen is not identified.

TCRdb ran MiXCR on the RT-PCR reads and lists one entry per CDR3 protein. In the table there are over 650,000 distinct CDR3 sequences, less than 20% of which are singletons. The germline V gene encodes CDR1 MNHEY and CDR2 SMNVEV (reference sequence). V lost 2 bases and J lost 5; bases outside the gene matches: 8. The CDR3 has 17 amino acids. This chain connects TRBV27 to TRBJ2-1; 11 nucleotides match TRBD2. This receptor was obtained from a man aged 50 or older who received an inactivated influenza vaccine. The sequencing here drew on PBMCs from blood, taken approximately 5 days after vaccination. CDR3 sequence: CASSLLPTSGGDNEQFF. The CDR3 nucleotides are TGTGCCAGCAGTTTACTCCCTACTAGCGGGGGCGACAATGAGCAGTTCTTC.